One and the same sample provided the 10 T cell receptor beta chains below, sequenced in a study of blood T cell repertoires in COVID-19. Produced via immunoSEQ multiplex PCR; TCRdb's table is partial and in-frame only. The table shows approximately 200,000 clones, with roughly 87% occurring only once. The sample was peripheral blood. Source of these receptors: a man aged 40-49 years with active or convalescent COVID-19.

The rearrangement links TRBV7-6 to TRBJ2-7, with D possibly matching TRBD1 (6 bases). This CDR3 spans 13 amino acids. Germline values: CDR1 SGHVS, CDR2 FNYEAQ. V lost 1 base and J 7 bases, leaving 11 bases between the germline ends. The chain's CDR3 is CASSLGVRGEQYF. CDR3 coding DNA: TGTGCCAGCAGCTTAGGGGTCAGGGGAGAGCAGTACTTC.

The V gene is TRBV7-9, the J gene TRBJ1-2; D gene unclear. The CDR3 contains 17 residues. V shed 1 base and J shed 1 base, with 16 bases lying between them. CDR1 and CDR2 (germline): SEHNR, FQNEAQ (reference sequence). The CDR3 reads CASSLVGGGPDNYGYTF. The CDR3 nucleotides are TGTGCCAGCAGCTTAGTTGGAGGCGGGCCCGATAACTATGGCTACACCTTC. The full variable domain, completed using reference TRBV7-9 and TRBJ1-2, is DTGVSQNPRHKITKRGQNVTFRCDPISEHNRLYWYRQTLGQGPEFLTYFQNEAQLEKSRLLSDRFSAERPKGSFSTLEIQRTEQGDSAMYLCASSLVGGGPDNYGYTFGSGTRLTVV.

This chain joins TRBV18 and TRBJ2-5; D possibly corresponds to TRBD2 (6 bases). V was clipped by 5 bases and J by 5 bases, with 15 bases between them. The CDR3 runs 14 residues. The germline CDR1 and CDR2 sequences are KGHSH and LQKENI. CDR3 amino acids: CASSSTRSKETQYF. CDR3 nucleotide sequence: TGTGCCAGCTCATCGACTAGGTCGAAGGAGACCCAGTACTTC.

V and J are TRBV5-4 and TRBJ2-1, with D tentatively TRBD2 (5 bases). V lost 0 bases, J lost 7 bases, and 20 bases lay in between. The CDR3 spans 17 residues. The germline V gene encodes CDR1 SGHNT and CDR2 YYREEE (reference sequence). The CDR3 sequence: CASSLGAGPLFFNEQFF. The CDR3 nucleotides read TGTGCCAGCAGCTTGGGGGCGGGCCCCTTATTTTTTAATGAGCAGTTCTTC.

This rearrangement joins TRBV5-6 to TRBJ1-1, with D tentatively TRBD1 (5 bases). Trimming shortened V by 2 bases and J by 4 bases, and 9 bases separated the two germline ends. CDR1 is SGHDT and CDR2 is YYEEEE in the germline V gene. There are 13 residues in the CDR3. The CDR3 DNA reads TGTGCCAGCAGCTTTCGGGGGGGCACTGAAGCTTTCTTT. Translating gives CASSFRGGTEAFF.

V usage is TRBV5-8 and J usage is TRBJ2-1; 13 bases map to TRBD2. The CDR3 spans 15 residues. Germline V gene lookup returns CDR1 SGHTS and CDR2 YDEGEE. With V trimmed by 3 bases and J by 10 bases, 7 bases remained unmatched. CDR3 in DNA: TGTGCCAGCAGCTCAAGGACTAGCGGGAGTTACGAGCAGTTCTTC. Translated, it gives CASSSRTSGSYEQFF.

The rearrangement joins TRBV28 to TRBJ1-6; no definite D call. V gave up 5 bases and J gave up 7 bases, with 12 bases separating them. The CDR3 covers 14 residues. Germline CDR1 is MDHEN and CDR2 is SYDVKM. CDR3 loop: CASSSNFGNSPLHF. CDR3 nucleotide sequence: TGTGCCAGCAGTAGTAACTTCGGGAATTCACCCCTCCACTTT.

The CDR3 DNA reads TGTGCCAGCAGCTTCACCCCAGGTAGCACAGATACGCAGTATTTT. Translating gives CASSFTPGSTDTQYF. The chain couples TRBV9 to TRBJ2-3; D not certain. The germline V gene has CDR1 SGDLS and CDR2 YYNGEE. The CDR3 has 15 residues. The ends were cut back, 4 bases at V and 0 bases at J, with 12 bases in the middle.

The J gene is TRBJ1-4, the V gene TRBV19, with 7 bases that match TRBD1. The CDR3 contains 15 residues. Germline loops: CDR1 LNHDA, CDR2 SQIVND (reference sequence). Germline trimming cut 1 base from V and 7 bases from J; bases unmatched to any gene: 6. The CDR3 here is CASSIGNRDSEKLFF. The CDR3, as DNA: TGTGCCAGTAGTATAGGAAACCGGGACAGTGAAAAACTGTTTTTT.

The rearrangement joins TRBV12-3 or TRBV12-4 to TRBJ1-6; 8 positions agree with TRBD1. The CDR3 contains 13 residues. Trimming cost V 7 bases and J 11 bases; bases outside gene matches: 7. In DNA form, the CDR3 reads TGTGCCAGCAAGCAGGGGGCGATGGCACCCCTCCACTTT. Amino acids: CASKQGAMAPLHF.